This T cell receptor beta chain came from a study of shared clonotypes between healthy human individuals. Clones were read by immunoSEQ multiplex PCR, and TCRdb kept only the in-frame ones, dropping some. Seen here are 2.3 million or so clones, just over 90% observed once, and the top ten hold 0.3% to 0.4%. A remark on this clone: The antigen remains undetermined.

Study-wide points: Sampling covered blood only; tissue repertoires likely differ.

The CDR3 covers 15 residues. Germline CDR1 and CDR2: MDHEN and SYDVKM. V was trimmed by 3 bases and J by 0 bases, leaving 9 bases between them. Sequenced sample: naive CD4+ T cells from PBMCs. As to subset: CD45RA+ positively selected. The chain carries TRBV28 and TRBJ1-3; D perhaps matches TRBD1 (5 bases). The clonotype comes from a young man in good health. Some clones in this sample may be carry-over from other donors' samples. This CDR3 is CASSLRTTSGNTIYF. The CDR3 DNA is TGTGCCAGCAGTTTGCGGACAACCTCTGGAAACACCATATATTTT.